The T cell receptor (beta chain) described here comes from a study of T-cell memory formation after mild COVID-19. TCRdb re-called the 5' RACE reads with MiXCR, one entry per CDR3 protein. The sample carries 450,000 or so distinct CDR3 sequences, more than 20% recorded once. Germline lookup yields CDR1 PRHDT and CDR2 FYEKMQ (reference sequence). V was pared by 5 bases and J by 9 bases, with 3 bases of the junction left unmatched. The CDR3 covers 12 residues. The chain combines TRBV13 with TRBJ1-5; 8 bases map to TRBD1. The specimen sequenced was PBMCs or a T cell subset sorted from them (not recorded which). This TCR derives from an adult woman who had mild COVID-19 (a few samples of this study predate the infection). Cell type and time point are not known. CDR3 in DNA: TGTGCCAGCAGCCAGGGGGCTGGGCCCCAGCATTTT. It translates to CASSQGAGPQHF.